Listed below are T cell receptor beta chains from one sample, sequenced in a study of blood T cell repertoires in COVID-19. Assay used: immunoSEQ multiplex PCR; TCRdb lists only in-frame clones, some missing. Of 380,000 or so clones listed, around 87% were seen once; the top ten hold 1.3%. The sequenced sample consisted of PBMCs or T cells enriched from blood (not recorded which). The receptors come from a man younger than 45 who had recovered from COVID-19. Both conserved end residues are part of each CDR3. The size entry is marked missing in some rows and otherwise reads once, few, many or a size class.

clone_size: once
j_call: TRBJ1-4
v_call: TRBV11-1
cdr3_aa: CASSLDPGNEKLFF

clone_size: -
j_call: TRBJ1-4
v_call: TRBV30
cdr3_aa: CAWSSESTNEKLFF

clone_size: once
j_call: TRBJ1-1
v_call: TRBV15
cdr3_aa: CATSEGGADEAFF

clone_size: few
j_call: TRBJ1-3
v_call: TRBV19
cdr3_aa: CASRPSSVESGNTIYF

clone_size: -
j_call: TRBJ2-7
v_call: TRBV2
cdr3_aa: CASSPTSGGPYEQYF

clone_size: once
j_call: TRBJ2-1
v_call: TRBV5-4
cdr3_aa: CASNRAGVNSYNEQFF

clone_size: few
j_call: TRBJ1-6
v_call: TRBV5-1
cdr3_aa: CASSFGEQGSPLHF

clone_size: -
j_call: TRBJ1-5
v_call: TRBV19
cdr3_aa: CASSQGEGQPQHF

clone_size: -
j_call: TRBJ1-1
v_call: TRBV3-1/TRBV3-2
cdr3_aa: CASSHSSGSGLGAFF

clone_size: -
j_call: TRBJ1-1
v_call: TRBV4-3
cdr3_aa: CASSQERGYGTEAFF

clone_size: -
j_call: TRBJ1-2
v_call: TRBV12-3/TRBV12-4
cdr3_aa: CASSLKSTRGYTF

clone_size: -
j_call: TRBJ1-2
v_call: TRBV19
cdr3_aa: CASRDPDRGLNYGYTF

clone_size: -
j_call: TRBJ1-2
v_call: TRBV7-9
cdr3_aa: CASSSSRLGYTF

clone_size: -
j_call: TRBJ2-7
v_call: TRBV5-1
cdr3_aa: CASSFTGGEQYF

clone_size: -
j_call: TRBJ2-7
v_call: TRBV19
cdr3_aa: CASSPDGLSYEQYF

clone_size: -
j_call: TRBJ2-7
v_call: TRBV6-5
cdr3_aa: CASGSYEQYF

clone_size: once
j_call: TRBJ1-2
v_call: TRBV10-3
cdr3_aa: CAIRAVDSYGYTF

clone_size: -
j_call: TRBJ2-6
v_call: TRBV19
cdr3_aa: CASREQGGSGANVLTF

clone_size: -
j_call: TRBJ1-2
v_call: TRBV21-1
cdr3_aa: CASSKWGLIYGYTF

clone_size: -
j_call: TRBJ1-6
v_call: TRBV30
cdr3_aa: CAWTPGQGGSPLHF

clone_size: -
j_call: TRBJ1-1
v_call: TRBV9
cdr3_aa: CASSRDGTGNTEAFF

clone_size: -
j_call: TRBJ2-7
v_call: TRBV4-2
cdr3_aa: CASSRDGGYEQYF

clone_size: -
j_call: TRBJ2-7
v_call: TRBV5-6
cdr3_aa: CASSSWTSGFGPPSNEQYF